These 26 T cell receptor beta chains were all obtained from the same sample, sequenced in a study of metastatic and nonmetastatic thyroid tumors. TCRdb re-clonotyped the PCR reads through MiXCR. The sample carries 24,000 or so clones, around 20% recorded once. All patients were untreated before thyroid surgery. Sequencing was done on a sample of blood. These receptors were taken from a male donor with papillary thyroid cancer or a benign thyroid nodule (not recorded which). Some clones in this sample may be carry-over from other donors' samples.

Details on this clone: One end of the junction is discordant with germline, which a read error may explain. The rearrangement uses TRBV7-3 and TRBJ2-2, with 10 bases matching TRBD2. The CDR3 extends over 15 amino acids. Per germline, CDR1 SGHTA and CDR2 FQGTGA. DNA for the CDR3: TGTGCCAGCAGCCTAGGAGCGGGAGGGACCGGGGAGCCGTTTTTT. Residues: CASSLGAGGTGEPFF.

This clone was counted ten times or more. The CDR3 DNA follows: TGTGCCAGCAGCTTACCCGGGACTAGCTACACAGATACGCAGTATTTT. It codes for CASSLPGTSYTDTQYF. The genes are TRBV13 and TRBJ2-3; 9 nucleotides line up with TRBD2. Germline loops: CDR1 PRHDT, CDR2 FYEKMQ (reference sequence). V shed 2 bases and J 2 bases; nucleotides not matched to a gene: 5. This CDR3 is built from 16 residues.

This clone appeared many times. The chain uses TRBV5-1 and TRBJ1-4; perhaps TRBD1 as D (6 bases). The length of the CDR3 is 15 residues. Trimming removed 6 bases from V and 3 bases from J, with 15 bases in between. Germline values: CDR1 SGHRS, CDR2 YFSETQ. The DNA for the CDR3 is TGCGCCAGCACTTATCGGGGGGCGGCTAATGAAAAACTGTTTTTT. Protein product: CASTYRGAANEKLFF.

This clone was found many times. CDR3 residues: CASSVETRANTGELFF. The CDR3 DNA is TGTGCCAGCAGCGTAGAAACCAGGGCGAACACCGGGGAGCTGTTTTTT. The chain couples TRBV9 to TRBJ2-2, with TRBD1 as a possible D gene (5 bases). V was clipped by 0 bases and J by 0 bases, with 9 bases between them. The germline CDR1 and CDR2 sequences are SGDLS and YYNGEE. The CDR3 loop spans 16 amino acids.

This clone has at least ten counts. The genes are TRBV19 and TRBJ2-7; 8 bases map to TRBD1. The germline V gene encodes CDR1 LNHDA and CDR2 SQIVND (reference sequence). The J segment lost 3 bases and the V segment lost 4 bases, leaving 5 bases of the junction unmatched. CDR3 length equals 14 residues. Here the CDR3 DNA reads TGTGCCAGTAGTAAGGCAGGGGGCAGCTACGAGCAGTACTTC. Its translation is CASSKAGGSYEQYF.

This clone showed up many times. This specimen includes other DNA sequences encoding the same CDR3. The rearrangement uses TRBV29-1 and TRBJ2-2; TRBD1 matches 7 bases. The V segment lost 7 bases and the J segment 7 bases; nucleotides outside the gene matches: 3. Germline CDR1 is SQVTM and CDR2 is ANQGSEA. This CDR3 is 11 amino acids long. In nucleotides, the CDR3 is TGCAGCGCCCGACAGGGCGGGGAGCTGTTTTTT. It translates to CSARQGGELFF.

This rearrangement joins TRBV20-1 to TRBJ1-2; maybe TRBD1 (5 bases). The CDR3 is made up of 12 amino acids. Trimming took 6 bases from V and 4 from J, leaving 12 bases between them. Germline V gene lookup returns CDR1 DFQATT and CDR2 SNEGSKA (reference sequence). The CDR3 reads CSARDGVYGYTF. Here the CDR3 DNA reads TGCAGTGCCCGGGACGGAGTCTATGGCTACACCTTC.

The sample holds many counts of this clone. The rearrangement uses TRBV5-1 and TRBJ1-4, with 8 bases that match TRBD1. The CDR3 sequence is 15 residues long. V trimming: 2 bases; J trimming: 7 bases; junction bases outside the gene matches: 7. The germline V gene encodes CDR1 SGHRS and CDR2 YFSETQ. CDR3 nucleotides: TGCGCCAGCAGCTTAAGAGGGACAGGCGTTGAAAAACTGTTTTTT. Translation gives CASSLRGTGVEKLFF.

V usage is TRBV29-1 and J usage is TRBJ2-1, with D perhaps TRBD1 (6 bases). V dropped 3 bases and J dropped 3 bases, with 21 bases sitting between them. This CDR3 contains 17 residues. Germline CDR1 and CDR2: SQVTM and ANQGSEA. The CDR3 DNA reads TGCAGCGTTGAGTTAAGGGGGTCCTATAGGTTCTACAATGAGCAGTTCTTC. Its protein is CSVELRGSYRFYNEQFF.

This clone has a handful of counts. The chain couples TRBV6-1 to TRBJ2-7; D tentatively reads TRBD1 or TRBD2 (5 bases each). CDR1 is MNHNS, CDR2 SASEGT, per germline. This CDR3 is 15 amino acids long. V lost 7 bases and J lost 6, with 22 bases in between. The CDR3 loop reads CASTSGQVEGTEQYF. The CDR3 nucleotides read TGTGCCAGCACATCGGGGCAGGTCGAGGGAACCGAGCAGTACTTC.

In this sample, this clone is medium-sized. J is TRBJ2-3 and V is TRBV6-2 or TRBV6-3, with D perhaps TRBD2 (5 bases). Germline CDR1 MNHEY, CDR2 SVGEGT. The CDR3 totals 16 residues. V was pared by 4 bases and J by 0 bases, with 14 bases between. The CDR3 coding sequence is TGTGCCAGCAGTTGCTCCCAGGAGGAAAGCACAGATACGCAGTATTTT. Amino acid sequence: CASSCSQEESTDTQYF.

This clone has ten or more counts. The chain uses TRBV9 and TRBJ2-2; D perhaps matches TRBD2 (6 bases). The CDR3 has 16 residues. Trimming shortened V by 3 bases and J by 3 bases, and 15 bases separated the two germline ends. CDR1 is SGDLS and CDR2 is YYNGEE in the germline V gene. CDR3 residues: CASSAGSRRDTGELFF. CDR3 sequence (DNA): TGTGCCAGCAGCGCTGGAAGTAGGAGGGACACCGGGGAGCTGTTTTTT.

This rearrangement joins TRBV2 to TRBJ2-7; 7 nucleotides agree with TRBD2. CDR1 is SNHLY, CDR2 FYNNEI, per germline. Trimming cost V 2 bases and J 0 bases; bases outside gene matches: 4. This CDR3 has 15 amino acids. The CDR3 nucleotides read TGTGCCAGCAGTGAAAGGAGCGGGAACTCCTACGAGCAGTACTTC. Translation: CASSERSGNSYEQYF.

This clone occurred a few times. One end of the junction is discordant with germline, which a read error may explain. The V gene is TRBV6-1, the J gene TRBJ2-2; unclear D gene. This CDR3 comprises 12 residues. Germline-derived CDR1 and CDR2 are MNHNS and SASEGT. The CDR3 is CASIPTAGQLFF. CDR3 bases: TGTGCCAGCATTCCCACAGCCGGGCAGCTGTTTTTT.

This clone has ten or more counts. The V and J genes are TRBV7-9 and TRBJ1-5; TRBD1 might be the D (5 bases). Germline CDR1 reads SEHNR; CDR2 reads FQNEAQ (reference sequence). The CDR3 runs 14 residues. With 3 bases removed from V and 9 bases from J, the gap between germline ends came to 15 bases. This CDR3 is CASSFGTADSPQHF. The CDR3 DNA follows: TGTGCCAGCAGCTTTGGGACGGCGGATTCGCCCCAGCATTTT.

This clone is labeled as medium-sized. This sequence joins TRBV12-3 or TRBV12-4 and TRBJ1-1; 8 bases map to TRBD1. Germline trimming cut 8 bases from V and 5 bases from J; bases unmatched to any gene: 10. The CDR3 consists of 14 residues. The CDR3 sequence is CASGYQGAVTEAFF. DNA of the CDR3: TGTGCCAGCGGTTACCAGGGGGCCGTGACTGAAGCTTTCTTT.

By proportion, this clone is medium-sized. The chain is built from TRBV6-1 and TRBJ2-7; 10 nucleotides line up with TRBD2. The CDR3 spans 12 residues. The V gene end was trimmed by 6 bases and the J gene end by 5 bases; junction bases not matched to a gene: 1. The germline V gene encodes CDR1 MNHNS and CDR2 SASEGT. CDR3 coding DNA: TGTGCCAGCAGAGGACTAGCGGACGAGCAGTACTTC. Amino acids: CASRGLADEQYF.

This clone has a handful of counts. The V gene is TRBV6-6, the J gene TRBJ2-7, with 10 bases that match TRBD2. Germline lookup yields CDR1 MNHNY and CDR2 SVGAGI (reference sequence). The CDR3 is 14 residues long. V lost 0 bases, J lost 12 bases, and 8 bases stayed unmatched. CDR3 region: CASSYSNQRGGWYF. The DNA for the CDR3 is TGTGCCAGCAGTTACTCGAACCAGCGGGGGGGGTGGTACTTC.

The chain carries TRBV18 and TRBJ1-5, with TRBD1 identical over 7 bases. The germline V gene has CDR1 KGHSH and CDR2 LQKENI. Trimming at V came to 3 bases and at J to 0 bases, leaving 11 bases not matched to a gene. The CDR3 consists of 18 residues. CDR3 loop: CASSPSSGTAYSNQPQHF. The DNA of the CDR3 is TGTGCCAGCTCACCGAGTTCCGGGACAGCATATAGCAATCAGCCCCAGCATTTT.

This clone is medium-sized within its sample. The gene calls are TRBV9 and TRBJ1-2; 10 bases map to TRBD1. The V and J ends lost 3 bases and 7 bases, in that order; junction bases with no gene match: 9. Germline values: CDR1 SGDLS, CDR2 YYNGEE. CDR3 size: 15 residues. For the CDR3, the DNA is TGTGCCAGCAGCGGAAATGACAGGGGGCAGTTTGGCTACACCTTC. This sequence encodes CASSGNDRGQFGYTF.

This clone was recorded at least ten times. CDR3 sequence (DNA): TGCAGCGAAGGGACGGCTTACAATGAGCAGTTCTTC. Translating gives CSEGTAYNEQFF. The chain couples TRBV29-1 to TRBJ2-1, with D perhaps TRBD1 or TRBD2 (5 bases each). CDR1 and CDR2 from the germline V gene are SQVTM and ANQGSEA. This CDR3 has 12 residues. V was cut by 7 bases and J by 4 bases, with 11 bases left in between.

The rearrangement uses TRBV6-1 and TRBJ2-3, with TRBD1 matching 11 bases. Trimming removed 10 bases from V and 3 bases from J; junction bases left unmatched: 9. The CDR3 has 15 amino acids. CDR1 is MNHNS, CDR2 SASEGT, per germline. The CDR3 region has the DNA TGTGCCATCACCTCAGGACAGGGGGCAACAGATACGCAGTATTTT. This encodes CAITSGQGATDTQYF.

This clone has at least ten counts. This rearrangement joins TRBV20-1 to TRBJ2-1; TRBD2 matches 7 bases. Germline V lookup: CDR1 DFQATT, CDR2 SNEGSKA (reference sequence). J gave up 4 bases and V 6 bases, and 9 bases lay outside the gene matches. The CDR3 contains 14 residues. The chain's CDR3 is CSAPPGGPYNEQFF. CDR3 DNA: TGCAGTGCCCCGCCGGGAGGCCCATACAATGAGCAGTTCTTC.

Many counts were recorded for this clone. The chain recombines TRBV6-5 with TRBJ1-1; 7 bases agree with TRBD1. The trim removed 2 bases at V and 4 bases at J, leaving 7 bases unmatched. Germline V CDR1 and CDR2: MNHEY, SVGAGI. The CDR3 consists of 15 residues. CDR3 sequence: CASSYVRGQGTEAFF. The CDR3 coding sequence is TGTGCCAGCAGTTACGTGAGGGGGCAAGGCACTGAAGCTTTCTTT.

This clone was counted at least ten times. CDR3 in DNA: TGTGCCTGCCGGACTAGCGGGAGCAATGAGCAGTTCTTC. Its translation is CACRTSGSNEQFF. This chain links TRBV11-2 with TRBJ2-1; TRBD2 matches at 13 bases. After removal of 11 bases from V and 6 bases from J, the junction contained 4 bases not matched to a gene. This CDR3 is 13 amino acids long. Germline V gene data show CDR1 as SGHAT and CDR2 as FQNNGV.

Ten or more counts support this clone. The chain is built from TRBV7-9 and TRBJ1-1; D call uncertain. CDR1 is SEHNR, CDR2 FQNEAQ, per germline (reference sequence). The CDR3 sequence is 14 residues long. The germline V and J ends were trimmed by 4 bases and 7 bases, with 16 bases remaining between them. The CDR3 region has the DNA TGTGCCAGCAGCTCGGGGAGGCAGGTCTTTGAAGCTTTCTTT. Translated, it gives CASSSGRQVFEAFF.